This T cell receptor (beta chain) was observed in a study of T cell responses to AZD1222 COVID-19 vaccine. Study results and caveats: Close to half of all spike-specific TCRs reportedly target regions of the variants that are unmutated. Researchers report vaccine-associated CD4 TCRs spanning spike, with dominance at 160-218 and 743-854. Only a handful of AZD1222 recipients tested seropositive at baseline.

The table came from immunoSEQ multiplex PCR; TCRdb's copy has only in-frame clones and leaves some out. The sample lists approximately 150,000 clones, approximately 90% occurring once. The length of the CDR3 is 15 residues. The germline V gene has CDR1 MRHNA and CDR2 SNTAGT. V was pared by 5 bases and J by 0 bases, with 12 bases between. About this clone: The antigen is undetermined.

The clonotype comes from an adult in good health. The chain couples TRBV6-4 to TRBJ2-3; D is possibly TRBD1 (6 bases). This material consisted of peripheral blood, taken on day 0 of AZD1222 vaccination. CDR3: CASSLGDTSTDTQYF. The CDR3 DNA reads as TGTGCCAGCAGTTTAGGGGACACCAGCACAGATACGCAGTATTTT.